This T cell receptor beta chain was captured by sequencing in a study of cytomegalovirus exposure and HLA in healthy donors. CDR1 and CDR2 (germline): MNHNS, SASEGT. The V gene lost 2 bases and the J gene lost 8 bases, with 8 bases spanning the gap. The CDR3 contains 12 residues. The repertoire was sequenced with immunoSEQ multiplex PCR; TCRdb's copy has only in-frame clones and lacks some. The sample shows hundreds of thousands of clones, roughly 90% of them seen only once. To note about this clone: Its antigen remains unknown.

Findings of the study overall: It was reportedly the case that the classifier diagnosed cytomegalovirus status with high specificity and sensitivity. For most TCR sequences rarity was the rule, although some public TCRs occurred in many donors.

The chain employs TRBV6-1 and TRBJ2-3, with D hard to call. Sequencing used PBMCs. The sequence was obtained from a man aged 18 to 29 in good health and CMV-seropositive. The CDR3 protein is CASSELSVTQYF. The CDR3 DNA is TGTGCCAGCAGTGAACTGAGTGTTACGCAGTATTTT.